This TCR beta chain was sequenced during a study of shared clonotypes between healthy human individuals (TCRdb year 2020). Regarding the research as a whole: Three men and two women, aged 18 to 49 years, made up the cohort. To estimate repertoire size and how much clonotypes are shared between individuals, the study performed deep sequencing of blood TCR repertoires from five healthy adults. To increase sequencing depth and limit assay-specific biases, TCR repertoire library preparation and sequencing were carried out by different laboratories using diverse techniques. Per donor, leukapheresis produced somewhere between about 0.9 and 10 billion PBMCs. For each donor, three plates each were used for CD4 naive and CD4 memory, two plates were used for CD8 naive, and one plate was used for CD8 memory. Paper-wide results and their limitations: Clonotypes shared by all four sorted-subset donors showed higher generation probabilities than non-shared clonotypes. Incomplete sequencing was indicated by rarefaction of sorted-subset datasets, despite the large sequencing depth. Larger estimated clonotype richness was generally found for naive subsets than for memory subsets. When four donors were compared, the shared fraction of clonotypes was roughly 5% for naive CD4, over 3% for naive CD8, about 2.4% for memory CD4, and 0.4% for memory CD8. Pairwise subsampling led to the expectation that sequencing depth would affect the degree of clonotype sharing among donors. Because the study included a small number of donors, the genetic and exposure-history diversity represented was limited. Sampling was restricted to blood, and TCR repertoires in tissues likely differ from the TCR repertoires found in blood.

For the CD8 naive samples, CD45RO-negative cells were positively selected for CCR7, yielding a CD45RA+CCR7+ population from which TemRA cells were excluded. Donors were healthy HIV-negative adults with no recently reported acute infections or vaccinations. Every donor was a Caucasian adult living in Nashville, Tennessee, USA. Blood was collected by leukapheresis, and PBMCs were isolated by Ficoll-Histopaque density gradient centrifugation and then cryopreserved in liquid nitrogen vapor phase. Purity and quantity of every magnetically sorted T cell population were checked by analytical flow cytometry. Genomic DNA was isolated from each sorted fraction and quantified by UV absorbance on a Nanodrop 2000c. V is pared back by 5 bases and J by 0 bases, with 13 bases lying between the germline termini. Reading the germline V gene (reference sequence) gives CDR1 PRHDT and CDR2 FYEKMQ. The CDR3 has 16 amino acids, counting the end cysteine and phenylalanine. Only CDR3 DNA remains: 48 bases, in frame from the first base.

Details on this clone: The antigen this receptor binds is unknown. Base qualities are not provided; no much larger clone lies one nucleotide away.

TCR CDR3 regions were amplified from genomic DNA by multiplex PCR using the deep immunoSEQ assay. Extracted genomic DNA from each cell subset was spread evenly across all wells of several immunoSEQ 96-well plates, with each plate serving as a replicate. For sorted subsets, about 210 ng of genomic DNA, equivalent to some 30,000 T cell genomes, went into each replicate PCR. Purified libraries were quantified with a Qubit 3.0 fluorometer, sized on a Bioanalyzer 2100, and re-quantified with the KAPA Library Quantification kit. Each immunoSEQ 96-well plate was sequenced on its own single-read 150-cycle Illumina NextSeq 550 flow cell. The paper's processing steps were these. Because the immunoSEQ output held only junctional sequences and lacked quality scores, the filtering could not match the filtering applied to full-length reads. To assign V/J genes and CDR3, sequences were annotated using PyIR, a Python wrapper for IgBLAST v1.9, with IMGT germline references. Reads with weak V/J assignments (E-value above 1e-6), missing CDR3, stop codons, out-of-frame junctions, or ambiguous translated residues were removed. V3J clonotypes were defined by identical inferred V gene, J gene, and CDR3 amino acid sequence. Percentage overlap between repertoires was computed as shared unique clonotypes divided by the size of the smaller repertoire. Richness of each repertoire was evaluated using RTK rarefaction, the Chao1 estimator, and Recon v2.1 estimates of unobserved clonotypes. Generation probabilities for all TCRbeta clonotypes obtained by the gDNA method from a few donors were computed using OLGA. This immuneACCESS table, as held by TCRdb, lists in-frame sequences with V and J called but not all clones. Of the missing ones, under half trace to an unresolved V gene in checked studies; the others have no known cause. That table supplies the V and J calls and clone size; D and trimming were determined from the DNA. The sample profile shows about 820,000 clones; nearly 95% of them were found once. The ten most abundant clones make up around 24% of the sample.

Sequencing used naive CD8+ T cells sorted from blood. The cell subset or site label, as the study defines it: CD45RA+CCR7+. The chain couples TRBV13 to TRBJ2-2, and the D gene may be TRBD2, 6 bases matching. The sequence was collected from a man aged 25-45 years in good health. The CDR3 region has the sequence CASSAISGTNTGELFF. The nucleotide sequence reads as follows: TGTGCCAGCAGCGCCATTAGCGGAACGAACACCGGGGAGCTGTTTTTT.